A selection of T cell receptor beta chains follows, all from one sample in a study of beta chain features in type 1 diabetes. This table comes from immunoSEQ multiplex PCR, and its TCRdb copy is limited to in-frame clones, with some not included. The sample includes hundreds of thousands of clones, around 15% of them seen just once. What was sequenced was naive CD4+ T cells from blood. Receptor source: a man between 18 and 29 years old in good health. CDR3s include the opening cysteine and the closing phenylalanine or tryptophan. The D gene is left open where the match is weak. Clone size appears in some rows only: once, few, many, or a class for an expanded clone.

>TRBJ2-6|-|TRBV6-1|few
TGTGCCAGCAAGTTCCCACGTACCTCTGATGTCCTGACTTTC
CASKFPRTSDVLTF
>TRBJ2-7|-|TRBV5-1|-
TGCGCCAGCAGCTCTGCTACCGGCCTATTCTACGAGCAGTACTTC
CASSSATGLFYEQYF
>TRBJ1-3|-|TRBV5-4|-
TGTGCCAGCGGACCGGGACTCGACTCTGGAAACACCATATATTTT
CASGPGLDSGNTIYF
>TRBJ1-1|-|TRBV27|-
TGTGCCAGCACACGGACAGCTAAGGCCCTCATGAACACTGAAGCTTTCTTT
CASTRTAKALMNTEAFF
>TRBJ2-7|TRBD1|TRBV29-1|-
TGCAGCGTCCGGACAGGCTACGAGCAGTACTTC
CSVRTGYEQYF
>TRBJ1-5|-|TRBV7-9|-
TGTGCCAGCAGCAAGGACCCCGGGGCCAATCAGCCCCAGCATTTT
CASSKDPGANQPQHF
>TRBJ1-3|-|TRBV28|-
TGTGCCAGCAGTTTATTTGGCAGGGATGGAAACACCATATATTTT
CASSLFGRDGNTIYF
>TRBJ2-5|-|TRBV7-9|few
TGTGCCAGCAGCCCAAATCGCGCACAAGAGACCCAGTACTTC
CASSPNRAQETQYF
>TRBJ2-7|-|TRBV6-5|few
TGTGCCAGCAAAGGGCAGACGAGCTCCTACGAGCAGTACTTC
CASKGQTSSYEQYF
>TRBJ1-6|TRBD1|TRBV11-2|few
TGTGCCAGCAGCGCGGGGACAGTCGGCAATTCACCCCTCCACTTT
CASSAGTVGNSPLHF
>TRBJ1-5|TRBD1|TRBV7-2|few
TGTGCCAGCAGCTTAGAGTGGACAGGGGGCCGGTTCAATCAGCCCCAGCATTTT
CASSLEWTGGRFNQPQHF
>TRBJ1-1|-|TRBV7-9|-
TGTGCCAGCAGCTTGCTGGGCCTGAACACTGAAGCTTTCTTT
CASSLLGLNTEAFF
>TRBJ1-4|-|TRBV5-1|few
TGCGCCAGCAGCCGAGGAGGACAGCTTAATGAAAAACTGTTTTTT
CASSRGGQLNEKLFF
>TRBJ1-2|TRBD1|TRBV7-2|few
TGTGCCAGCAGCTTAGAACAGGGGGCGCGTGGCTACACCTTC
CASSLEQGARGYTF
>TRBJ2-1|TRBD2|TRBV5-4|-
TGTGCCAGCAGCTTGGGACTAGCGGGAGGTCTGAGCTCCTACAATGAGCAGTTCTTC
CASSLGLAGGLSSYNEQFF
>TRBJ1-2|TRBD1|TRBV7-3|-
TGTGCCAGCAGCGCTCCCGGACAGGGTAGGGGCTACACCTTC
CASSAPGQGRGYTF
>TRBJ1-5|-|TRBV5-1|-
TGCGCCAGCAGCTTGGTAGGCCTCAATCAGCCCCAGCATTTT
CASSLVGLNQPQHF
>TRBJ2-1|TRBD2|TRBV15|few
TGTGCCACCAGCAAGTGGCTAGCGGGCTACAATGAGCAGTTCTTC
CATSKWLAGYNEQFF
>TRBJ2-7|TRBD1|TRBV6-5|few
TGTGCCAGCAGTTACGACAGGGTTTACGAGCAGTACTTC
CASSYDRVYEQYF
>TRBJ1-5|-|TRBV7-2|few
TGTGCCAGCAGCTTACCCGGCGGGAGCAATCAGCCCCAGCATTTT
CASSLPGGSNQPQHF
>TRBJ2-2|-|TRBV7-9|few
TGTGCCAGCAGCCACAGGGACGGGGAGCTGTTTTTT
CASSHRDGELFF
>TRBJ2-5|TRBD2|TRBV7-9|few
TGTGCCAGCAGCCCCGGGACTAGCGGGAAAAGTGGCTTCGGAGAGACCCAGTACTTC
CASSPGTSGKSGFGETQYF
>TRBJ2-7|-|TRBV19|-
TGTGCCAGTAGTTCAGGGGTCTACGAGCAGTACTTC
CASSSGVYEQYF
>TRBJ1-2|-|TRBV4-1|-
TGCGCCAGCAGCCCGATAACTGGATATGGCTACACCTTC
CASSPITGYGYTF
>TRBJ2-5|-|TRBV7-2|-
TGTGCCAGCAGTGGAGGGAGCCGGGCGGAGACCCAGTACTTC
CASSGGSRAETQYF
>TRBJ2-7|-|TRBV4-3|few
TGCGCCAGCAGCCAAGAACTAGAAGCCTACGAGCAGTACTTC
CASSQELEAYEQYF
>TRBJ2-1|-|TRBV4-3|few
TGCGCCAGCAGCCGAGTCGGTAACAATGAGCAGTTCTTC
CASSRVGNNEQFF
>TRBJ2-2|TRBD1|TRBV2|-
TGTGCCAGCTCCCCAGGGGGCATCGGGGAGCTGTTTTTT
CASSPGGIGELFF
>TRBJ2-7|-|TRBV5-5|few
TGTGCCAGCAGCTTGGGGAACGGGATTCCATCCTACGAGCAGTACTTC
CASSLGNGIPSYEQYF
>TRBJ2-1|-|TRBV27|-
TGTGCCAGCAGCTCCCTCCGGTCCTACAATGAGCAGTTCTTC
CASSSLRSYNEQFF
>TRBJ2-7|-|TRBV11-2|-
TGTGCCAGCAGCTCCCGACAGAAGTACGAGCAGTACTTC
CASSSRQKYEQYF
>TRBJ1-2|TRBD1|TRBV4-2|-
TGTGCCAGCAGCCAAGCGGGACAGGGGTATGGCTACACCTTC
CASSQAGQGYGYTF
>TRBJ2-1|-|TRBV9|few
TGTGCCAGCAGCGTAGTAGGGCTAGGCTACAATGAGCAGTTCTTC
CASSVVGLGYNEQFF
>TRBJ2-6|TRBD1|TRBV12-5|-
TGTGCTAGTGGTTCCGGACAGGGGGGCGTCCTGACTTTC
CASGSGQGGVLTF
>TRBJ2-6|TRBD1|TRBV6-1|few
TGTGCCAGCAGTGGAGGACAGGGGTACACCTCTGGGGCCAACGTCCTGACTTTC
CASSGGQGYTSGANVLTF
>TRBJ2-5|TRBD2|TRBV14|-
TGTGCCAGCAGCCGGAGGTTGGGGGCTAGCGGGGTTGAGACCCAGTACTTC
CASSRRLGASGVETQYF
>TRBJ2-7|-|TRBV27|few
TGTGCCAGCAGTGACTATAGGTACGAGCAGTACTTC
CASSDYRYEQYF
>TRBJ1-5|-|TRBV9|few
TGTGCCAGCAGCGATGGGTATAGCAATCAGCCCCAGCATTTT
CASSDGYSNQPQHF
>TRBJ2-5|TRBD2|TRBV7-9|-
TGTGCCAGCAGTTATGGGACTAGCGGTGTCGAGACCCAGTACTTC
CASSYGTSGVETQYF
>TRBJ2-1|-|TRBV25-1|-
TGTGCCAGCAGTGCGAGAGGCAATGAGCAGTTCTTC
CASSARGNEQFF
>TRBJ2-6|TRBD2|TRBV19|-
TGTGCCACCTCTGCAGTAGCGGGAGGTGGGGCCAACGTCCTGACTTTC
CATSAVAGGGANVLTF
>TRBJ2-1|-|TRBV5-1|-
TGCGCCAGCAGCTTGGCACCAGGGAGCTCCTACAATGAGCAGTTCTTC
CASSLAPGSSYNEQFF
>TRBJ2-5|-|TRBV11-1|few
TGTGCCAGCAGCCACCTTCAAGAGACCCAGTACTTC
CASSHLQETQYF
>TRBJ2-5|TRBD2|TRBV7-2|few
TGTGCCAGCAGCGGACTAGCGGGGGGGCTGAAGACCCAGTACTTC
CASSGLAGGLKTQYF
>TRBJ2-7|-|TRBV7-2|-
TGTGCCAGCAGCTTATATGGGCGGGGACACTACGAGCAGTACTTC
CASSLYGRGHYEQYF
>TRBJ1-5|TRBD1|TRBV5-4|-
TGTGCCAGCAGCCCTTACGGGACAGTTGTTCAGCCCCAGCATTTT
CASSPYGTVVQPQHF
>TRBJ2-2|-|TRBV5-4|-
TGTGCCAGCAGCTTGGGTCCGCGGGGCACACGAGACGGGGAGCTGTTTTTT
CASSLGPRGTRDGELFF
>TRBJ1-6|TRBD1|TRBV14|few
TGTGCCAGCAGCCGACAGGGGACGGTTTCACCCCTCCACTTT
CASSRQGTVSPLHF